This TCR beta chain emerged from a study of cytotoxic CD8 clonotypes in ibrutinib-treated CLL (dated by TCRdb to about 2021). With respect to the entire study: In this cohort, 15 or so patients were treatment-naive and fewer than 13 were relapsed/refractory, while approximately 18 had unmutated IGHV. Partial responses were observed in some 24 patients and complete responses in 2; after a median follow-up of about 69 months, remission was maintained in 15 or so patients and progression was observed in about twelve. Response samples were taken after a median of approximately 12 months on treatment, ranging from roughly 6 to 36 months. On average, each sample had 255,043 productive templates and roughly 95,000 productive rearrangements. Of the 90 or so people in the trial, about 25 had longitudinal samples available. Cryopreserved peripheral blood mononuclear cells were obtained prior to treatment, at the time of response, and at either disease progression or sustained remission. All remission and progressive disease samples were collected while patients were still receiving ibrutinib.

Note on this clone: Which antigen it targets is not known. Base qualities are not provided; no much larger clone lies one nucleotide away.

Per the publication, the time point label means: 12 months on ibrutinib. For TCR beta library preparation, approximately 2.2 micrograms of genomic DNA were isolated from cryopreserved PBMCs. High-throughput TCR beta sequencing was performed on longitudinal blood samples from CLL patients receiving ibrutinib monotherapy. Patients were enrolled in a phase 2 open-label single-center ibrutinib monotherapy trial. The investigation overall reported the following: Baseline clonality exceeded that of age-matched healthy donors and correlated strongly with circulating CD8+ T-cell counts. Clonality rose at ibrutinib response, remained stable during sustained remission, and dropped back toward baseline at progression. Public clonotypes were found to be uncommon and were observed to contract or remain stable during treatment; the increase in clonality was shown to reflect expansion of private clonotypes at ibrutinib response. Lymph node repertoires were not examined, and the timing of sampling was not matched between patients in sustained remission and those whose disease progressed.

The CDR3 covers 12 residues, taking in both the cysteine and the phenylalanine. Kept here is only the CDR3 DNA, which spans 36 bases and is read in frame from base 1. V lost 0 bases and J lost 4 bases; the stretch between them is 1 base long. CDR1 and CDR2 were assigned from the germline V gene as SNHLY and FYNNEI. A MiSeq instrument was used for deep resolution sequencing, which targeted depths ranging from 1 in 1 million up to 1 in 200,000 T cells, with coverage averaging 10x for each clonotype. The immunoSEQ hsTCRB Kit was used to generate the TCR beta libraries. The study's processing was this. The data were analyzed with ImmunoSEQ Analyzer and ImmunoSEQ Data Assistant, and V, D and J gene assignments followed IMGT definitions. Clonality, which ranges from 0 to 1, was calculated by subtracting the normalized Shannon entropy of productive rearrangement frequencies from one. Public clonotype analysis was restricted to overrepresented clonotypes comprising at least 0.05% of each patient's repertoire. About a dozen repertoires from age-matched healthy donors, obtained from immuneACCESS, served as clonality controls. TCRdb re-hosts the immuneACCESS table, in-frame sequences only. Its copies lack some clones; in the studies checked, an unresolved V gene accounts for under half of them, and the cause for the rest is not known. V and J calls and clone size follow that table, whereas D and trimming were derived from the DNA. The sample includes 200,000 or so clones, with roughly 65% observed a single time. The ten biggest clones cover over 5.5% of the sample.

This TCR was sampled from a human donor with chronic lymphocytic leukemia. The chain uses TRBV2 and TRBJ1-5; confidence is insufficient to name the D gene. Material: PBMCs, obtained after 12 months of ibrutinib treatment. In nucleotide form, the sequence is TGTGCCAGCAGTGAAGCGAATCAGCCCCAGCATTTT. This sequence encodes CASSEANQPQHF.